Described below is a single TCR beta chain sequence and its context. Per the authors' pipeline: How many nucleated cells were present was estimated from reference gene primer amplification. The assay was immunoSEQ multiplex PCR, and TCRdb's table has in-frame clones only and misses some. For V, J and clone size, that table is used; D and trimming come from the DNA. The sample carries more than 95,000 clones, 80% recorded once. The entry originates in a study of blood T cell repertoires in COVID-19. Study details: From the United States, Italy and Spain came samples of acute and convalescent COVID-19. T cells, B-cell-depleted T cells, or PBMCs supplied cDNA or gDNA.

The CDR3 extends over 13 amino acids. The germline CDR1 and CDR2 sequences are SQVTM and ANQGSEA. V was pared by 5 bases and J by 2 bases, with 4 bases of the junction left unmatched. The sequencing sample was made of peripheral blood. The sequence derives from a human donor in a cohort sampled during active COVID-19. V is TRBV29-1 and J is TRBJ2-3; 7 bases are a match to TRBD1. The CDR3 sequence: CSVRDSHTDTQYF. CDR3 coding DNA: TGCAGCGTTAGGGACAGCCACACAGATACGCAGTATTTT.